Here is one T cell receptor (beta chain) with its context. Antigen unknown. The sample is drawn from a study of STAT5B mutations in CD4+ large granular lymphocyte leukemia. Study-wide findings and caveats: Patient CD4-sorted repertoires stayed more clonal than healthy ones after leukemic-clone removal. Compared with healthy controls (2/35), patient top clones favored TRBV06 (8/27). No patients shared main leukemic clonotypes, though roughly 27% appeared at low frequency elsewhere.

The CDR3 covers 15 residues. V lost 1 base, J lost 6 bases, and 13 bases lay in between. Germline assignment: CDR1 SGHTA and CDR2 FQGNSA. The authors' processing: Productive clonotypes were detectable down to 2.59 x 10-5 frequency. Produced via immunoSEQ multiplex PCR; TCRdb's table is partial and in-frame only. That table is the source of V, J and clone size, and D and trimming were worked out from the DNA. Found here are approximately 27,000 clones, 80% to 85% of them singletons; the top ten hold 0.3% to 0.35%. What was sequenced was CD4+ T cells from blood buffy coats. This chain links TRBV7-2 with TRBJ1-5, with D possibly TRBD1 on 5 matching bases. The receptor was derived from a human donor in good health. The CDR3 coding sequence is TGTGCCAGCAGCTTAGTTCGGCAGGGAGGTCAGCCCCAGCATTTT. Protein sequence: CASSLVRQGGQPQHF.